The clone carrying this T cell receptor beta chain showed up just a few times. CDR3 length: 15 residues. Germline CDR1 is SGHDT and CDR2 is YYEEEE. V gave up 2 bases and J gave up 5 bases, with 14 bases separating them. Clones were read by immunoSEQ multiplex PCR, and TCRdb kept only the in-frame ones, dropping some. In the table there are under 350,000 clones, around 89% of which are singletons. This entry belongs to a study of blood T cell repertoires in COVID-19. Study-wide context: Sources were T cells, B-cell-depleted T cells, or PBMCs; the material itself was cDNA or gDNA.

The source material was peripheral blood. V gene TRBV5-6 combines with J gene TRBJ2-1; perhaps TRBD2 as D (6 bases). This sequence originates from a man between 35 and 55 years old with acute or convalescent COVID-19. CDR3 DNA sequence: TGTGCCAGCAGCTTCCTGACTAGTGGACACAATGAGCAGTTCTTC. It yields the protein CASSFLTSGHNEQFF.